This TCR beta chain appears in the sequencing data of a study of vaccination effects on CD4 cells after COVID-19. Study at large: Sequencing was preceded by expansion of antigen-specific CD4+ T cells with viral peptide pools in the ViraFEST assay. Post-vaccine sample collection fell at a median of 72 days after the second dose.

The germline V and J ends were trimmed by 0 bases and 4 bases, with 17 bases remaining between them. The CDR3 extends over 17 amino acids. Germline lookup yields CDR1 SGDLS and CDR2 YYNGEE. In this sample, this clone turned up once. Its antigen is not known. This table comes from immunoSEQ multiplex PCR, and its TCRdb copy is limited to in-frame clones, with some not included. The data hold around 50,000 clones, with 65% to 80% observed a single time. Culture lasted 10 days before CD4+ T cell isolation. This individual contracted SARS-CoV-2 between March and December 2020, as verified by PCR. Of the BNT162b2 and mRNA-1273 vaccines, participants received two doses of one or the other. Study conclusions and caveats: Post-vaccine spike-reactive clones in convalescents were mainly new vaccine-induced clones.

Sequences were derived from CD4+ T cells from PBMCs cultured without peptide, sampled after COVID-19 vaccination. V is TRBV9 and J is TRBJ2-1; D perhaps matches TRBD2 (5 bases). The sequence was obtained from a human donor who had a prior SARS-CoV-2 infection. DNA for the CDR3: TGTGCCAGCAGCGTAGAACTAAGTGAGGGCGTATACAATGAGCAGTTCTTC. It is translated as CASSVELSEGVYNEQFF.